The 31 T cell receptor beta chains in this list originate from one sample, sequenced in a study of T cell changes during pregnancy in multiple sclerosis. Method: immunoSEQ multiplex PCR; TCRdb's copy keeps in-frame clones and lacks some. The profile covers around 56,000 clones, with about 91% appearing a single time and approximately 2% taken by the ten largest. The source was peripheral blood, collected after pregnancy. These receptors were taken from a female donor with multiple sclerosis, enrolled in a pregnancy study.

The rearrangement links TRBV5-6 to TRBJ1-1, with TRBD1 matching 9 bases. There are 13 residues in the CDR3. J gave up 3 bases and V 3 bases, and 0 bases lay outside the gene matches. CDR1 is SGHDT and CDR2 is YYEEEE in the germline V gene. As DNA, the CDR3 is TGTGCCAGCAGCTGGGACAGGGACACTGAAGCTTTCTTT. It is translated as CASSWDRDTEAFF.

This chain uses TRBV30 with TRBJ1-5; 7 nucleotides match TRBD1. J lost 0 bases, V lost 3 bases, and 5 bases had no gene match. Germline CDR1 reads GTSNPN; CDR2 reads SVGIG (reference sequence). CDR3 size: 15 residues. The CDR3 bases are TGTGCCTGGAGCAAGGGACAGTATAGCAATCAGCCCCAGCATTTT. It encodes CAWSKGQYSNQPQHF.

The gene calls are TRBV4-3 and TRBJ2-1, with D possibly being TRBD2 (5 bases). The V end was cut by 1 base, the J end by 5 bases, with 18 bases between. CDR1 is LGHNA, CDR2 YSLEER, per germline. The CDR3 length is 17 residues. CDR3 sequence reads: CASSQGYTRYMDNEQFF. The CDR3 DNA sequence: TGCGCCAGCAGCCAAGGGTATACTAGGTATATGGACAATGAGCAGTTCTTC.

The genes are TRBV5-1 and TRBJ2-7; unclear D gene. This CDR3 is built from 14 residues. The V and J ends lost 0 bases and 0 bases respectively, with 7 bases between them. CDR1 and CDR2 from the germline V gene are SGHRS and YFSETQ. CDR3: CASSLAAHSYEQYF. The CDR3 DNA sequence: TGCGCCAGCAGCTTGGCCGCGCACTCCTACGAGCAGTACTTC. Full variable domain (missing parts from reference TRBV5-1 and TRBJ2-7): KAGVTQTPRYLIKTRGQQVTLSCSPISGHRSVSWYQQTPGQGLQFLFEYFSETQRNKGNFPGRFSGRQFSNSRSEMNVSTLELGDSALYLCASSLAAHSYEQYFGPGTRLTVT.

The genes are TRBV9 and TRBJ1-6; D perhaps matches TRBD1 (5 bases). Trimming stripped 4 bases from V and 6 bases from J, with 14 bases between. The CDR3 contains 15 residues. The germline V gene has CDR1 SGDLS and CDR2 YYNGEE. CDR3 sequence: CASSTGQGGNSPLHF. CDR3 bases: TGTGCCAGCAGCACCGGCCAGGGAGGTAATTCACCCCTCCACTTT.

This clone has only a few counts. J is TRBJ1-1 and V is TRBV10-1; 9 bases are a match to TRBD1. The germline V gene encodes CDR1 WNHNN and CDR2 SYGVQD (reference sequence). Losses at the gene ends were 5 bases for V and 1 base for J; bases not matched to a gene: 2. This CDR3 has 14 residues. The CDR3 reads CASSPGQGNTEAFF. For the CDR3, the DNA is TGCGCCAGCAGTCCGGGACAGGGGAACACTGAAGCTTTCTTT.

This chain joins TRBV9 and TRBJ1-1, with TRBD1 matching over 7 bases. The V gene end was trimmed by 4 bases and the J gene end by 2 bases; junction bases not matched to a gene: 5. This CDR3 region has 14 residues. Germline lookup yields CDR1 SGDLS and CDR2 YYNGEE. The CDR3 is CASSTGTANTEAFF. The CDR3 DNA reads TGTGCCAGCAGCACCGGGACAGCCAACACTGAAGCTTTCTTT.

V is TRBV2 and J is TRBJ2-5; TRBD2 might be the D (6 bases). CDR1 is SNHLY and CDR2 is FYNNEI in the germline V gene. The V and J ends lost 3 bases and 1 base respectively, with 15 bases between them. The length of the CDR3 is 16 residues. CDR3 in amino acids: CASSDAPEGGQETQYF. The CDR3 DNA reads TGTGCCAGCAGTGACGCCCCGGAGGGAGGCCAAGAGACCCAGTACTTC.

The J gene is TRBJ1-4, the V gene TRBV9, with 10 bases lining up with TRBD1. The germline CDR1 and CDR2 sequences are SGDLS and YYNGEE. The CDR3 is 14 residues long. With 4 bases clipped from V and 6 bases from J, the junction kept 3 bases outside the gene matches. The CDR3 region is CASSPGTGDEKLFF. The CDR3 region has the DNA TGTGCCAGCAGCCCCGGGACAGGGGATGAAAAACTGTTTTTT.

V gene TRBV15 combines with J gene TRBJ1-1, with D perhaps TRBD1 (5 bases). CDR3 length: 15 residues. Germline CDR1 and CDR2: LNHNV and YYDKDF (reference sequence). Trimming stripped 1 base from V and 4 bases from J, with 13 bases between. The CDR3 loop reads CATSRGWRGGTEAFF. The CDR3 DNA sequence: TGTGCCACCAGCAGAGGTTGGAGGGGCGGCACTGAAGCTTTCTTT.

The chain recombines TRBV7-9 with TRBJ1-3, with D uncertain. V lost 1 base to trimming and J lost 8 bases, with 6 bases between them. The CDR3 runs 12 residues. Germline loops: CDR1 SEHNR, CDR2 FQNEAQ (reference sequence). The CDR3 sequence is CASSLVEDTIYF. The DNA for the CDR3 is TGTGCCAGCAGCTTAGTTGAGGACACCATATATTTT. Full variable domain (rest looked up from reference TRBV7-9 and TRBJ1-3): DTGVSQNPRHKITKRGQNVTFRCDPISEHNRLYWYRQTLGQGPEFLTYFQNEAQLEKSRLLSDRFSAERPKGSFSTLEIQRTEQGDSAMYLCASSLVEDTIYFGEGSWLTVV.

The chain couples TRBV19 to TRBJ1-5; 10 nucleotides align to TRBD1. The CDR3 has 15 residues. After removal of 7 bases from V and 2 bases from J, the junction contained 5 bases not matched to a gene. CDR1 is LNHDA and CDR2 is SQIVND in the germline V gene (reference sequence). Here the CDR3 DNA reads TGTGCCAGTACCACCGGGACAGGGGGCAATCAGCCCCAGCATTTT. Its translation is CASTTGTGGNQPQHF.

The table lists this clone with a count of one. The rearrangement links TRBV6-4 to TRBJ2-3; 8 nucleotides line up with TRBD1. Germline lookup yields CDR1 MRHNA and CDR2 SNTAGT. This CDR3 comprises 16 residues. The trim removed 3 bases at V and 1 base at J, leaving 6 bases unmatched. CDR3 amino acids: CASSDSPGQGTDTQYF. CDR3 coding DNA: TGTGCCAGCAGTGATTCGCCGGGACAGGGCACAGATACGCAGTATTTT.

This chain uses TRBV7-9 with TRBJ1-2; D remains ambiguous. CDR1 is SEHNR and CDR2 is FQNEAQ in the germline V gene (reference sequence). Trimming took 2 bases from V and 6 from J, leaving 10 bases between them. This CDR3 is built from 13 residues. CDR3 nucleotides: TGTGCCAGCAGCTTAATCCGACATGATGGCTACACCTTC. Translating gives CASSLIRHDGYTF.

The rearrangement joins TRBV5-1 to TRBJ2-3, with 13 bases aligning to TRBD2. The CDR3 contains 16 residues. V dropped 4 bases and J dropped 0; count of bases not matched to a gene: 2. Looked up from germline, CDR1 is SGHRS and CDR2 is YFSETQ. The CDR3 sequence: CASSLGLAGSTDTQYF. In DNA, the CDR3 is TGCGCCAGCAGCCTGGGACTAGCGGGAAGCACAGATACGCAGTATTTT. The full variable domain, completed using reference TRBV5-1 and TRBJ2-3, is KAGVTQTPRYLIKTRGQQVTLSCSPISGHRSVSWYQQTPGQGLQFLFEYFSETQRNKGNFPGRFSGRQFSNSRSEMNVSTLELGDSALYLCASSLGLAGSTDTQYFGPGTRLTVL.

V usage is TRBV7-2 and J usage is TRBJ1-5; perhaps TRBD1 as D (6 bases). The CDR3 extends over 17 amino acids. Germline assignment: CDR1 SGHTA and CDR2 FQGNSA. V lost 0 bases to trimming and J lost 0 bases, with 12 bases between them. CDR3 sequence: CASSLAGTPLSNQPQHF. The CDR3 bases are TGTGCCAGCAGCTTAGCTGGGACACCACTTAGCAATCAGCCCCAGCATTTT.

The rearrangement links TRBV28 to TRBJ2-1; possible D gene TRBD2, 5 bases. CDR3 length: 14 residues. Germline CDR1 is MDHEN and CDR2 is SYDVKM. Trimming pared 7 bases from V and 4 bases from J, leaving 14 bases between. The CDR3: CASNGVGLYNEQFF. The CDR3 DNA is TGTGCCAGCAACGGGGTCGGGTTGTACAATGAGCAGTTCTTC.

The count of this clone is one. The chain joins TRBV9 to TRBJ1-3; D unresolved. From germline, CDR1 is SGDLS and CDR2 YYNGEE. The CDR3 has 16 residues. The V and J ends lost 4 bases and 4 bases respectively, with 18 bases between them. The CDR3 DNA follows: TGTGCCAGCAGCAGAAATACCGAGCGTTCCGGAAACACCATATATTTT. Its translation: CASSRNTERSGNTIYF.

This CDR3 is CASSLGGLVYNEQFF. The CDR3 DNA follows: TGCGCCAGCAGCTTGGGTGGTCTAGTCTACAATGAGCAGTTCTTC. The V call is TRBV5-1, the J call TRBJ2-1; D call uncertain. The V gene lost 0 bases and the J gene lost 3 bases, with 10 bases spanning the gap. CDR1 SGHRS and CDR2 YFSETQ come from the germline V gene. The CDR3 spans 15 residues. Together with reference TRBV5-1 and TRBJ2-1, the CDR3 gives the full variable domain: KAGVTQTPRYLIKTRGQQVTLSCSPISGHRSVSWYQQTPGQGLQFLFEYFSETQRNKGNFPGRFSGRQFSNSRSEMNVSTLELGDSALYLCASSLGGLVYNEQFFGPGTRLTVL.

The chain joins TRBV6-1 to TRBJ1-5; D remains ambiguous. CDR1 is MNHNS and CDR2 is SASEGT in the germline V gene. V was pared by 2 bases and J by 7 bases, with 15 bases between. CDR3 length equals 15 residues. CDR3 sequence (DNA): TGTGCCAGCAGTGAACCCGATAGCTCCACACAGCCCCAGCATTTT. As protein: CASSEPDSSTQPQHF.

This clone has just one count. This chain joins TRBV5-1 and TRBJ1-1, with TRBD1 matching 7 bases. Per the germline V gene, CDR1 is SGHRS and CDR2 is YFSETQ. CDR3 length: 13 residues. The junction had 3 bases not matched to a gene; V was cut back by 1 base and J by 6 bases. CDR3 in DNA: TGCGCCAGCAGCTTGTTCGGGACAGCTGAAGCTTTCTTT. It yields the protein CASSLFGTAEAFF.

This clone was seen just once. This rearrangement joins TRBV7-2 to TRBJ1-2; TRBD1 matches at 7 bases. The CDR3 has 15 amino acids. Losses at the gene ends were 0 bases for V and 7 bases for J; bases not matched to a gene: 8. The germline gives CDR1 SGHTA, CDR2 FQGNSA. CDR3 bases: TGTGCCAGCAGCTTAGCGCTCAGGGGGGCGGGTGGCTACACCTTC. This encodes CASSLALRGAGGYTF.

The rearrangement joins TRBV7-9 to TRBJ2-2; TRBD2 matches at 7 bases. V lost 3 bases and J lost 1; bases outside the gene matches: 2. CDR1 is SEHNR and CDR2 is FQNEAQ in the germline V gene (reference sequence). The CDR3 consists of 15 residues. CDR3 nucleotides: TGTGCCAGCAGCTTCCGCGGGGGGAACACCGGGGAGCTGTTTTTT. Translating it yields CASSFRGGNTGELFF.

This rearrangement joins TRBV28 to TRBJ2-7; 10 bases line up with TRBD1. V lost 11 bases and J lost 5; bases outside the gene matches: 9. CDR1 and CDR2 (germline): MDHEN, SYDVKM. The CDR3 is made up of 13 amino acids. This CDR3 is CAALSGTGDEQYF. The CDR3 DNA follows: TGTGCCGCCCTGTCCGGGACAGGGGACGAGCAGTACTTC.

This clone was picked up one time. This rearrangement joins TRBV9 to TRBJ1-2; 8 bases agree with TRBD1. Looked up from germline, CDR1 is SGDLS and CDR2 is YYNGEE. V lost 4 bases and J lost 8; bases outside the gene matches: 13. This CDR3 is 15 amino acids long. The CDR3 loop is CASSRSQGVVYGYTF. The CDR3 nucleotides read TGTGCCAGCAGCCGCTCACAGGGGGTAGTCTACGGCTACACCTTC.

V is TRBV5-1 and J is TRBJ1-1; possibly TRBD1 for D (6 bases). The CDR3 has 17 amino acids. Germline V gene sequence: CDR1 SGHRS, CDR2 YFSETQ. V was trimmed by 2 bases and J by 3 bases, leaving 20 bases between them. The CDR3 sequence is CASSFGTLGIRDTEAFF. CDR3 in DNA: TGCGCCAGCAGCTTTGGGACATTGGGAATACGGGACACTGAAGCTTTCTTT.

The V gene is TRBV7-9, the J gene TRBJ2-4; 8 nucleotides align to TRBD1. J was trimmed by 4 bases and V by 4 bases; bases with no gene match: 6. Per germline, CDR1 SEHNR and CDR2 FQNEAQ (reference sequence). The CDR3 extends over 15 amino acids. The CDR3 protein is CASSSFDRGKNIQYF. The CDR3 region has the DNA TGTGCCAGCAGCTCCTTTGACAGGGGAAAAAACATTCAGTACTTC.

The chain carries TRBV5-1 and TRBJ2-7; 7 bases map to TRBD1. The trim removed 4 bases at V and 5 bases at J, leaving 3 bases unmatched. The germline V gene has CDR1 SGHRS and CDR2 YFSETQ. The CDR3 contains 12 residues. The CDR3 reads CASSRTGHEQYF. The CDR3 bases are TGCGCCAGCAGCAGGACAGGCCACGAGCAGTACTTC.

This sequence joins TRBV5-1 and TRBJ2-1, with a tentative D call TRBD1 (6 bases). This CDR3 is built from 13 residues. Germline CDR1 reads SGHRS; CDR2 reads YFSETQ. V gave up 2 bases and J gave up 13 bases, with 16 bases separating them. The CDR3 DNA follows: TGCGCCAGCAGCTTCATTCCAGGGGATACCCAGTTCTTC. It is translated as CASSFIPGDTQFF.

The chain carries TRBV7-9 and TRBJ2-7; 7 bases are a match to TRBD2. Germline trimming cut 0 bases from V and 0 bases from J; bases unmatched to any gene: 8. This CDR3 contains 17 residues. CDR1 SEHNR and CDR2 FQNEAQ come from the germline V gene (reference sequence). CDR3 nucleotides: TGTGCCAGCAGCTTAGCGACTGGCGGGGACTACTCCTACGAGCAGTACTTC. Translating it yields CASSLATGGDYSYEQYF.

This clone has more than one count but fewer than ten. V is TRBV5-5 and J is TRBJ2-1, with unresolved D. Germline V CDR1 and CDR2: SGHKS, YYEKEE (reference sequence). The CDR3 is 12 amino acids. Trimming removed 4 bases from V and 6 bases from J, with 8 bases in between. The CDR3 loop reads CASSLRPNEQFF. CDR3 nucleotide sequence: TGTGCCAGCAGCCTCCGTCCCAATGAGCAGTTCTTC.